The T cell receptor (beta chain) under discussion was sequenced for a study of neurological immune-mediated disorders. Study conclusions and caveats: In HTLV-1-associated myelopathy, TCR clonal expansion was greatest, whereas multiple sclerosis had the least, falling below healthy controls.

The authors produced cDNA by 5'RACE using 10-nucleotide random UMIs. From the 5' RACE reads, TCRdb called clonotypes with MiXCR, one entry per CDR3 protein. The sample consists of 25,000 to 35,000 distinct CDR3 sequences, roughly 1.6% of them appearing once. This clonotype was observed a handful of times. What it recognizes is unknown. This may be a read error, as it is one base from a much larger clone. This CDR3 has 14 residues. The sequenced sample consisted of PBMCs. This chain joins TRBV12-3 or TRBV12-4 and TRBJ2-7; D is unclear. The clonotype was recovered from a woman aged 25 to 39 with multiple sclerosis. The chain's CDR3 is CASSLYGYSYEQDF. The CDR3 coding sequence is TGTGCCAGCAGTTTGTACGGCTACTCCTACGAGCAGGACTTC.